This TCR beta chain was profiled in a study of identical twins. TCRdb passed the 5' RACE reads through MiXCR, listing each CDR3 protein once. The sample gives approximately 250,000 distinct CDR3 sequences, 6% to 7% of which show up once; about 15% is in the top ten. The germline V gene encodes CDR1 SGHRS and CDR2 YFSETQ. This CDR3 spans 15 amino acids. Trimming cost V 1 base and J 5 bases; bases outside gene matches: 3. About this clonotype: What it binds is not known.

Overall study findings and caveats: Clonotypes of the beta chain that were abundant in cord blood carried fewer insertions (memory repertoires showed none). Excess sharing between twins was weaker in beta out-of-frame sequences.

A further study also used this sample, focusing on T cells expressing NK-cell markers. This second report adds: Serological testing identified most of the eight sequenced donors as HCMV-seropositive and one as seronegative.

V is TRBV5-1 and J is TRBJ1-5, with TRBD1 matching 10 bases. This receptor was identified in a woman between 18 and 29 years old in good health. Material: CD8+ T cells sorted from blood. The CDR3 here is CASSLTGTGDQPQHF. DNA of the CDR3: TGCGCCAGCAGCTTGACCGGGACAGGGGATCAGCCCCAGCATTTT.